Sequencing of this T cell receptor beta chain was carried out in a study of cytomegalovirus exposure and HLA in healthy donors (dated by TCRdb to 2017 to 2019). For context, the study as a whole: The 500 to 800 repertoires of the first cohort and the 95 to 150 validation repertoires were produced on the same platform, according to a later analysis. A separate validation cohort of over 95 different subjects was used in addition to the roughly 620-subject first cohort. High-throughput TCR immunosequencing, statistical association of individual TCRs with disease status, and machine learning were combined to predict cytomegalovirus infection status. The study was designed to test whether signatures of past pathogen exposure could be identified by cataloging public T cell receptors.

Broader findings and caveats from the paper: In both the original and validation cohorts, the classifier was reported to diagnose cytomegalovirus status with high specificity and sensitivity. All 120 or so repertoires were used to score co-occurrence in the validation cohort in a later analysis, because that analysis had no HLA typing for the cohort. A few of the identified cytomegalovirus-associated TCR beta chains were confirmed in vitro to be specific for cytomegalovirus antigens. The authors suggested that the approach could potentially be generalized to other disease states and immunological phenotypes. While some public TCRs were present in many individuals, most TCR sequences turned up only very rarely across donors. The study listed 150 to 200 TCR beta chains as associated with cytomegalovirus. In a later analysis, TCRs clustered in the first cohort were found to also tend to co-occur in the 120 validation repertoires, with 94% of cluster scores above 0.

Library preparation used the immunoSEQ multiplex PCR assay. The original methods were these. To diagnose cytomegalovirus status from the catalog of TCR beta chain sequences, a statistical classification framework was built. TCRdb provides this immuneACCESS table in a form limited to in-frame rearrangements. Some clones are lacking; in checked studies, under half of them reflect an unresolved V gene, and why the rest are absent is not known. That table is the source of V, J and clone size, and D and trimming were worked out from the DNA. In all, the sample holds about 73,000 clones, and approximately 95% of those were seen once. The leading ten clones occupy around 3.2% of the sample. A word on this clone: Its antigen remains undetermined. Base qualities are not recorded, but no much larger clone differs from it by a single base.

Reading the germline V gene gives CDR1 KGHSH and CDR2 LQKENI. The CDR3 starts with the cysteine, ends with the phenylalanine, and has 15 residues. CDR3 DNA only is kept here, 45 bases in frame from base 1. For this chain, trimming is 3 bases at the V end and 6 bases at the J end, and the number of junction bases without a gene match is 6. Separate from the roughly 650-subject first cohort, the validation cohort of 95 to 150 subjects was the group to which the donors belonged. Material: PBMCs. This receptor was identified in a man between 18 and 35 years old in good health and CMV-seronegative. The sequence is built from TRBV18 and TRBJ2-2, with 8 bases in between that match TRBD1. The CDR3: CASSPQDRGAGELFF. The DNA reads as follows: TGTGCCAGCTCACCTCAAGACAGGGGTGCCGGGGAGCTGTTTTTT.